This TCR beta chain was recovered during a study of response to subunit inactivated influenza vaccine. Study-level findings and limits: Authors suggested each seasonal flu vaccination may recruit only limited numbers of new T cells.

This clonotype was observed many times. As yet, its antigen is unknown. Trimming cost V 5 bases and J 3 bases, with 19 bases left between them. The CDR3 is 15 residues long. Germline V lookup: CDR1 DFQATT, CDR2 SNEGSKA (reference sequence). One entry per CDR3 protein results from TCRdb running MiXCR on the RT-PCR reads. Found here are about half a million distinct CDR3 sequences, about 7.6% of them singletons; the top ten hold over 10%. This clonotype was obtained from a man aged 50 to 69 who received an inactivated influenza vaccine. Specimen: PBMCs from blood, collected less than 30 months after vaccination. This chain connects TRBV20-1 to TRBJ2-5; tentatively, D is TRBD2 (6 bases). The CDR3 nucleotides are TGCAGTGCTCCCAGACTAGTCAGTACCAAAGAGACCCAGTACTTC. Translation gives CSAPRLVSTKETQYF.